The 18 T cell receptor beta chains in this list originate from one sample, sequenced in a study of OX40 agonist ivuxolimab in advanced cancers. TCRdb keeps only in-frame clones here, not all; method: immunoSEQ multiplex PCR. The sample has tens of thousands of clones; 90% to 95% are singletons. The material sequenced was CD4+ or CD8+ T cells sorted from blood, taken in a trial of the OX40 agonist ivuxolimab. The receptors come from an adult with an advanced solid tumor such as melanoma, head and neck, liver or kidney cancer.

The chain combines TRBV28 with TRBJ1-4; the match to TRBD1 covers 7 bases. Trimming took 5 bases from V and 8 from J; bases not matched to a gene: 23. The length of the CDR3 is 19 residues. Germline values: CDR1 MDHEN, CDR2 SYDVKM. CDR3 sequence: CASSPQPGTVGLVDEKLFF. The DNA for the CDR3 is TGTGCCAGCAGTCCCCAACCCGGGACAGTCGGATTAGTTGACGAAAAACTGTTTTTT.

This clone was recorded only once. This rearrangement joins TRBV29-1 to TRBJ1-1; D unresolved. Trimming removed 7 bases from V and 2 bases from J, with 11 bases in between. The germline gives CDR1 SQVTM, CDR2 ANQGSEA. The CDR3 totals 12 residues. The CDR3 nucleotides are TGCAGCGCGTCACAATTTAACACTGAAGCTTTCTTT. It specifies CSASQFNTEAFF.

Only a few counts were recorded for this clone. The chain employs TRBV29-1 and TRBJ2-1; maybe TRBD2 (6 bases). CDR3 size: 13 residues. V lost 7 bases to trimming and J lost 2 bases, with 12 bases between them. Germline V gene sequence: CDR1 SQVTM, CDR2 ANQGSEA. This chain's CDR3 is CSGVGGTYNEQFF. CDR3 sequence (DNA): TGCAGCGGGGTCGGGGGAACCTACAATGAGCAGTTCTTC.

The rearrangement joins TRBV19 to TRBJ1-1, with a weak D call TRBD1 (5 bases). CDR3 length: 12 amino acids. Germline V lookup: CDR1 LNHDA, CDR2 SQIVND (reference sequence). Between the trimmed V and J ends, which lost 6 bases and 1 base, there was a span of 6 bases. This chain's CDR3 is CASRTGNTEAFF. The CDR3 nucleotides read TGTGCCAGTAGAACAGGGAACACTGAAGCTTTCTTT.

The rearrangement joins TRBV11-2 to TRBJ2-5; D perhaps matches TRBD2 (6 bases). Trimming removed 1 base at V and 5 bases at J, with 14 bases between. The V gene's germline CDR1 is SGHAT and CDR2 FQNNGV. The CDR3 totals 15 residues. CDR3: CASSLGGGAWETQYF. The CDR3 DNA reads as TGTGCCAGCAGCTTAGGCGGCGGGGCCTGGGAGACCCAGTACTTC.

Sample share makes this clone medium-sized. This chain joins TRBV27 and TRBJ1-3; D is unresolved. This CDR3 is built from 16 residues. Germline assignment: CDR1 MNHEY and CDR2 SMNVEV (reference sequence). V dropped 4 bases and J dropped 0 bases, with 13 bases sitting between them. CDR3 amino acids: CASSSDARISGNTIYF. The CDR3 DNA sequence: TGTGCCAGCAGTTCAGACGCACGAATCTCTGGAAACACCATATATTTT.

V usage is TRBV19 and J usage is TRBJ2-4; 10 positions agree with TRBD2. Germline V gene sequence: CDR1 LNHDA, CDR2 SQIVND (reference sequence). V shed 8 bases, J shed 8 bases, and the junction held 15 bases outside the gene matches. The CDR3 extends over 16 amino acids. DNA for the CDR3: TGTGCCAGTCCCCTGCGGCTAGCGGGAGCGGGATACATTCAGTACTTC. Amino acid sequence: CASPLRLAGAGYIQYF.

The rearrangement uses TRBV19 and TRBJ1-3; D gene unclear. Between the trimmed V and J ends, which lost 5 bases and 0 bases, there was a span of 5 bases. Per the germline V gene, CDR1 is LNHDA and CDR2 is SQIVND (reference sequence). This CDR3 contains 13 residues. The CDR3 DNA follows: TGTGCCAGTAGTTTCAGCTCTGGAAACACCATATATTTT. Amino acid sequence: CASSFSSGNTIYF.

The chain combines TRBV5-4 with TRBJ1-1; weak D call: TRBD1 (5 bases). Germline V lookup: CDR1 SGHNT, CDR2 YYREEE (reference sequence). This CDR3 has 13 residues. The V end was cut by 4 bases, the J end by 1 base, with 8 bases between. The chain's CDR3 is CASSPGGNTEAFF. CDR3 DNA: TGTGCCAGCAGCCCGGGGGGGAACACTGAAGCTTTCTTT. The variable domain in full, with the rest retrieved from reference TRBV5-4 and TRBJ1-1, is ETGVTQSPTHLIKTRGQQVTLRCSSQSGHNTVSWYQQALGQGPQFIFQYYREEENGRGNFPPRFSGLQFPNYSSELNVNALELDDSALYLCASSPGGNTEAFFGQGTRLTVV.

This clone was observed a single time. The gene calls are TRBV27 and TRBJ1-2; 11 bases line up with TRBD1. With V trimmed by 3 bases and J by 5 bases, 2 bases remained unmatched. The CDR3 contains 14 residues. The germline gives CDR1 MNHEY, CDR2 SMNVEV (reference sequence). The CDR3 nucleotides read TGTGCCAGCAGTTTTGGGACAGGGGGATATGGCTACACCTTC. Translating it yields CASSFGTGGYGYTF.

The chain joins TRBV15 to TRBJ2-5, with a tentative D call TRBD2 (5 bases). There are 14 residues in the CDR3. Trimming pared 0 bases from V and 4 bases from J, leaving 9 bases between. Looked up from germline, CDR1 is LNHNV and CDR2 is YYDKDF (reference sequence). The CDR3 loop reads CATSREWERETQYF. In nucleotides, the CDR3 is TGTGCCACCAGCAGAGAATGGGAGAGAGAGACCCAGTACTTC.

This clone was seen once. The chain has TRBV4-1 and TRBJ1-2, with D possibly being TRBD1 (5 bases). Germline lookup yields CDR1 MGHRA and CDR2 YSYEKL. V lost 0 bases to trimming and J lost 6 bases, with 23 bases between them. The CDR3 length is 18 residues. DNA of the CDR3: TGCGCCAGCAGCCAAGATAATACGGAACAGGCGTCTGTGAATGGCTACACCTTC. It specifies CASSQDNTEQASVNGYTF.

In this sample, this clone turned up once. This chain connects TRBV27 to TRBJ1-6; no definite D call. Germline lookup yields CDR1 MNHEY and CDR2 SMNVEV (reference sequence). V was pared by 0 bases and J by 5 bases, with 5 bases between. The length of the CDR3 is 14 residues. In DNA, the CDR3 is TGTGCCAGCAGTTTATCAGTCGATAATTCACCCCTCCACTTT. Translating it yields CASSLSVDNSPLHF.

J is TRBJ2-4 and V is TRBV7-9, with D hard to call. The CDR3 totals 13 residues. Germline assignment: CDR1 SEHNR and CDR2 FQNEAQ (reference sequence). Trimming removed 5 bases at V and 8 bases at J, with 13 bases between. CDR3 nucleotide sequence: TGTGCCAGCAGCGGAGTAGGTGGAGACATTCAGTACTTC. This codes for CASSGVGGDIQYF.

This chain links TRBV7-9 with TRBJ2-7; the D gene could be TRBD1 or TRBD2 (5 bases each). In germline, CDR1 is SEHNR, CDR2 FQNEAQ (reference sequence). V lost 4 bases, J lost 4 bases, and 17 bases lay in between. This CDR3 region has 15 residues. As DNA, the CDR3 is TGTGCCAGCAGCTCCGGGGCAGATCCTAATTACGAGCAGTACTTC. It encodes CASSSGADPNYEQYF.

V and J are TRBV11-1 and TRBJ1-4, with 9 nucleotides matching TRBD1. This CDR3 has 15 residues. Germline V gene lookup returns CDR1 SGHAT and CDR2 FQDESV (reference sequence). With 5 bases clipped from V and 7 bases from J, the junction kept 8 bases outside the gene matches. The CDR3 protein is CASSEGTGRGEKLFF. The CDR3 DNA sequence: TGTGCCAGCAGCGAAGGGACAGGGCGTGGTGAAAAACTGTTTTTT.

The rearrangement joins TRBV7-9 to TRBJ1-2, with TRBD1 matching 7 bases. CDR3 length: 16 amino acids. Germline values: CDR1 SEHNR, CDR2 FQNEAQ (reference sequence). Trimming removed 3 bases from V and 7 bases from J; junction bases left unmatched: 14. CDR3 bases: TGTGCCAGCAGCTTTACAGGGGAAGTAGAAAGGGCTGGCTACACCTTC. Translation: CASSFTGEVERAGYTF.

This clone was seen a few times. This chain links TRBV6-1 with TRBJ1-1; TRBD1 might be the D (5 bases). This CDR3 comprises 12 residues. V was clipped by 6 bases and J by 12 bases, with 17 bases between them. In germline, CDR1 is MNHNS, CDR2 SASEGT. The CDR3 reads CASRKLDSGSFF. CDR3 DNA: TGTGCCAGCAGGAAACTCGACAGTGGGTCTTTCTTT.